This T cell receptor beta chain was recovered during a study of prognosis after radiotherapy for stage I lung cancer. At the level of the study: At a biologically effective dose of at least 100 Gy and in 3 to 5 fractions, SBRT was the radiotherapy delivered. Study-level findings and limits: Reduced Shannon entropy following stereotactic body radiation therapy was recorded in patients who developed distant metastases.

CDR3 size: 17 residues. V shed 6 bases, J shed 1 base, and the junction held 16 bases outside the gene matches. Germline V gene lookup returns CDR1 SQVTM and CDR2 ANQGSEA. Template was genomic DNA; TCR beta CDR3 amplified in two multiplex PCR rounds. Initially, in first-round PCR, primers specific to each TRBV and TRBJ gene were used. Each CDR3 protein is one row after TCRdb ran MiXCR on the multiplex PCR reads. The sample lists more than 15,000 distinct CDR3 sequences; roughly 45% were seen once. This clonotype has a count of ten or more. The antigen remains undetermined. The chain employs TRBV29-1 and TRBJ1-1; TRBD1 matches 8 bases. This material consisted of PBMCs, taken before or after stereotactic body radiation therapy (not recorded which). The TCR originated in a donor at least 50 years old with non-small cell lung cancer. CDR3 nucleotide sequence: TGCAGCGTCGCGGGTGGGCAGGGGGCTGGAAAGAACACTGAAGCTTTCTTT. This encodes CSVAGGQGAGKNTEAFF.